This TCR beta chain originates from a study of radiation and T cells in renal cell carcinoma. Points from the study as a whole: No pretreatment tumor biopsies were available for baseline clonotypes.

Documented time point: blood 4 weeks post-SBRT, at nephrectomy. Described treatment: 15 Gy SBRT to primary tumor, nephrectomy 4 weeks later. Clear cell pathology was present in this patient's renal cell carcinoma. The CDR3 consists of 13 residues. Using immunoSEQ multiplex PCR, the repertoire was profiled, and TCRdb retains in-frame clones only, with some absent. The sample lists some 97,000 clones; about 79% were seen once. With respect to this clone: What it binds is not known.

Specimen: blood, collected from a patient whose treatment included radiotherapy and nephrectomy. The chain recombines TRBV21-1 with TRBJ1-6. TRBV21-1 counts as a pseudogene. The sequence derives from a man in his 60s with renal cell carcinoma. DNA for the CDR3: TGTGCCAGCAGCCCTGCGAGAGATTCACCCCTCCACTTT. Its protein product is CASSPARDSPLHF.